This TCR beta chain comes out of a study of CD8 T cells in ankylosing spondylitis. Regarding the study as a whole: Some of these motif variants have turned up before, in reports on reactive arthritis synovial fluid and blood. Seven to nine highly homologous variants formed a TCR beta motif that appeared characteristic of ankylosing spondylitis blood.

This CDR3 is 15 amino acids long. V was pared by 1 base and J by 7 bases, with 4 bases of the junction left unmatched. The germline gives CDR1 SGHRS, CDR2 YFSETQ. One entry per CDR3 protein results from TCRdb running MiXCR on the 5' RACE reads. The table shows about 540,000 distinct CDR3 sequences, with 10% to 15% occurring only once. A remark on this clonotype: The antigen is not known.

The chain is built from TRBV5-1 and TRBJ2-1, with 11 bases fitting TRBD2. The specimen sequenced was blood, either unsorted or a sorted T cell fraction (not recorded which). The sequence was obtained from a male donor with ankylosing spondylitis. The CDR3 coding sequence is TGCGCCAGCAGCTTGAATAGCGGGAGGGAGAATGAGCAGTTCTTC. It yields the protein CASSLNSGRENEQFF.